These T cell receptor beta chains were read from a single sample in a study of control samples from healthy donors and cancer patients. Using immunoSEQ multiplex PCR, the repertoire was profiled, and TCRdb retains in-frame clones only, with some absent. This sample has 140,000 or so clones; 75% to 95% occur once, and the top ten carry about 3.2%. The sequencing sample was made of blood. Source of these receptors: a man younger than 45 in good health. Each CDR3 is given with its conserved first and last residue. D genes are given only for firm matches. Rows give clone size only sometimes, using once, few, many, or a class for an expanded clone.

CDR3aa	CDR3nt	v_gene	j_gene	abundance	d_gene
CAISDPPGEQYF	TGTGCCATCAGTGACCCACCGGGAGAGCAGTACTTC	TRBV10-3	TRBJ2-7	NA	NA
CASSLGGAGGSYEQYF	TGTGCCAGCAGCTTAGGAGGGGCGGGGGGCTCCTACGAGCAGTACTTC	TRBV13	TRBJ2-7	NA	TRBD2
CSASFLAGPSYNEQFF	TGCAGTGCTAGTTTTCTCGCGGGGCCGTCCTACAATGAGCAGTTCTTC	TRBV20-1	TRBJ2-1	NA	NA
CASTLTGTNYGYTF	TGTGCCAGCACTCTTACGGGGACCAACTATGGCTACACCTTC	TRBV28	TRBJ1-2	NA	NA
CASSVSTSEAFF	TGTGCCAGCAGCGTATCAACCTCTGAAGCTTTCTTT	TRBV9	TRBJ1-1	NA	NA
CASSPDGGEKLFF	TGCGCCAGCAGCCCCGATGGAGGAGAAAAACTGTTTTTT	TRBV5-1	TRBJ1-4	NA	NA
CASSQDLTSGEADTQYF	TGTGCCAGCAGCCAAGATCTGACGAGCGGGGAGGCGGATACGCAGTATTTT	TRBV3-1/TRBV3-2	TRBJ2-3	NA	TRBD2
CASTSGGVSEQYF	TGTGCCAGCACATCCGGGGGGGTGTCCGAGCAGTACTTC	TRBV28	TRBJ2-7	NA	TRBD2
CASSLRVGGEKLFF	TGTGCCAGCAGCCTTCGGGTGGGTGGTGAAAAACTGTTTTTT	TRBV11-2	TRBJ1-4	NA	NA
CASSLGTSTGYTEAFF	TGCGCCAGCAGCCTAGGAACGTCGACAGGGTACACTGAAGCTTTCTTT	TRBV5-1	TRBJ1-1	NA	TRBD1
CASGSGGGYTF	TGTGCTAGTGGCTCCGGGGGTGGCTACACCTTC	TRBV12-5	TRBJ1-2	once	NA
CASSFWGTHGYTF	TGTGCCAGCAGCTTTTGGGGGACCCATGGCTACACCTTC	TRBV5-4	TRBJ1-2	NA	NA
CASGLILDRAGTEAFF	TGTGCTAGTGGTTTGATACTGGACAGGGCGGGCACTGAAGCTTTCTTT	TRBV12-5	TRBJ1-1	NA	TRBD1
CASTPLDKLAGSTDTQYF	TGTGCCAGTACCCCCCTTGACAAACTAGCGGGGAGCACAGATACGCAGTATTTT	TRBV19	TRBJ2-3	NA	TRBD2
CASSLLRQDQETQYF	TGTGCCAGCAGCTTGCTTCGACAGGACCAAGAGACCCAGTACTTC	TRBV5-6	TRBJ2-5	NA	NA
CASSPLTLGATNEKLFF	TGTGCCAGCAGCCCTCTGACCTTGGGGGCAACTAATGAAAAACTGTTTTTT	TRBV7-8	TRBJ1-4	few	NA
CASSPQGARLGNTIYF	TGTGCCAGCAGCCCTCAGGGGGCTAGGCTTGGAAACACCATATATTTT	TRBV28	TRBJ1-3	NA	TRBD1
CASSLMLGIQYF	TGTGCCAGCAGCTTGATGTTGGGCATTCAGTACTTC	TRBV7-2	TRBJ2-4	NA	NA
CASIRDRGRNEQYF	TGTGCCAGCATCCGGGACAGGGGGCGAAACGAGCAGTACTTC	TRBV2	TRBJ2-7	NA	TRBD1
CASRETGLWNQPQHF	TGTGCCAGCAGAGAGACAGGTTTATGGAATCAGCCCCAGCATTTT	TRBV6-5	TRBJ1-5	NA	NA
CAWSLRGGYADTQYF	TGTGCCTGGAGTCTAAGGGGGGGGTACGCAGATACGCAGTATTTT	TRBV30	TRBJ2-3	NA	NA
CASSLEGQGTGELFF	TGCGCCAGCAGCTTGGAGGGACAGGGGACCGGGGAGCTGTTTTTT	TRBV5-1	TRBJ2-2	NA	TRBD1
CASSLVFRRTSGGRNTGELFF	TGTGCCAGCAGCTTAGTTTTCCGGAGGACTAGCGGGGGGCGAAACACCGGGGAGCTGTTTTTT	TRBV13	TRBJ2-2	NA	TRBD2
CASSLGSGGGTDTQYF	TGTGCCAGCAGCTTAGGGAGCGGGGGCGGGACAGATACGCAGTATTTT	TRBV11-1	TRBJ2-3	NA	TRBD2
CASPTGANTEAFF	TGTGCCAGCCCGACAGGAGCGAACACTGAAGCTTTCTTT	TRBV21-1	TRBJ1-1	NA	NA
CASSRAPNSGNTIYF	TGTGCCAGCAGTCGGGCCCCAAACTCCGGAAACACCATATATTTT	TRBV28	TRBJ1-3	NA	NA
CASSYMGAGLYTF	TGTGCCAGCAGTTACATGGGCGCCGGTCTTTACACCTTC	TRBV6-5	TRBJ1-2	NA	NA